The following is a T cell receptor (beta chain) sequence with its context. The antigen remains undetermined. The data were taken from a study of cytomegalovirus exposure and HLA in healthy donors. The study's findings and limits: A later analysis found TCR association rates differed by HLA locus, highest for DRB1 and lowest for HLA-C.

Although they were nominally healthy when sampled, donors likely had unrecorded immune exposures. The V gene lost 3 bases and the J gene lost 3 bases, with 20 bases spanning the gap. The CDR3 is 17 amino acids. Germline CDR1 is SGHVS and CDR2 is FNYEAQ. 13 Jbeta primers and 60 Vbeta primers were used for the PCR. Sequencing used immunoSEQ multiplex PCR; TCRdb keeps in-frame clones, though not all of them. The listing records 74,000 or so clones. J is TRBJ2-5 and V is TRBV7-6, with a weak D call TRBD2 (7 bases). The sequenced material came from PBMCs. The sequence was collected from a woman aged 55 to 70 in good health and CMV-seronegative. CDR3 residues: CASSLAEGGILEETQYF. CDR3 nucleotide sequence: TGTGCCAGCAGCTTGGCAGAGGGGGGGATCTTAGAAGAGACCCAGTACTTC.